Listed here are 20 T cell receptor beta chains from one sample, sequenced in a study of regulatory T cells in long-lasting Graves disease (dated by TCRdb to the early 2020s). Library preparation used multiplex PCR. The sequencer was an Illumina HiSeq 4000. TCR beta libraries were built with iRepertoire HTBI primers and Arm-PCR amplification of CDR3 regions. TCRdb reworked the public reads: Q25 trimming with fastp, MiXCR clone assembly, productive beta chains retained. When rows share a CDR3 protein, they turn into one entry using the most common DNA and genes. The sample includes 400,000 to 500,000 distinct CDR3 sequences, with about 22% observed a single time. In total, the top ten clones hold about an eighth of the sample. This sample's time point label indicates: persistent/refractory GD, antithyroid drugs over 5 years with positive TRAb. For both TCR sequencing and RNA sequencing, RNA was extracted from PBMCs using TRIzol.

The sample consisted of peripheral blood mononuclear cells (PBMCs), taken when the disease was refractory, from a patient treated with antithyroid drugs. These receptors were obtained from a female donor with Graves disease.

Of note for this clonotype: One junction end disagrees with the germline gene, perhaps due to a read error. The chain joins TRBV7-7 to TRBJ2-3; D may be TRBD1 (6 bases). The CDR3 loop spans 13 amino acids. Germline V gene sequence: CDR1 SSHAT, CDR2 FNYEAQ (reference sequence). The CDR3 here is CASSSRDKDTQYF. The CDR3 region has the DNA TGTGCTAGCAGCTCTCGGGACAAAGATACGCAGTATTTT.

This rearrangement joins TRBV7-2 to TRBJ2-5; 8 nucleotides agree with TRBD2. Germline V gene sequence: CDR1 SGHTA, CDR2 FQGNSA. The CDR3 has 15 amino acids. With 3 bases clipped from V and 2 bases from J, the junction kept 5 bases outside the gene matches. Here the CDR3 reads CASSFLLAEQETQYF. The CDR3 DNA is TGTGCCAGCAGCTTCCTACTAGCGGAACAAGAGACCCAGTACTTC.

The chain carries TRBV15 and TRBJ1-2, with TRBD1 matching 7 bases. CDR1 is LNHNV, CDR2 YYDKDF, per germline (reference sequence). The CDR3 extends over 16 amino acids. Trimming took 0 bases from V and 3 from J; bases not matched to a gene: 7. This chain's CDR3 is CATSRELPGTDYGYTF. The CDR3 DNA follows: TGTGCCACCAGCAGAGAGCTCCCCGGGACAGACTATGGCTACACCTTC.

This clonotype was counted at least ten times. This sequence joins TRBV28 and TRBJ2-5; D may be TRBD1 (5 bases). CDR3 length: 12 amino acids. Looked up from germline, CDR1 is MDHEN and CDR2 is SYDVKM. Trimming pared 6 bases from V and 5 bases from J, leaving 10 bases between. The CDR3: CASRKGIETQYF. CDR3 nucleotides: TGTGCCAGCAGAAAGGGGATCGAGACCCAGTACTTC.

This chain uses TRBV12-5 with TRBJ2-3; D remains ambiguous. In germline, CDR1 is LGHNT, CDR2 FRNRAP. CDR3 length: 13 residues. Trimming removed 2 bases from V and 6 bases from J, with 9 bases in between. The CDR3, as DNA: TGTGCTAGTGGTTTGCCCCCTCGGGATACGCAGTATTTT. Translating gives CASGLPPRDTQYF.

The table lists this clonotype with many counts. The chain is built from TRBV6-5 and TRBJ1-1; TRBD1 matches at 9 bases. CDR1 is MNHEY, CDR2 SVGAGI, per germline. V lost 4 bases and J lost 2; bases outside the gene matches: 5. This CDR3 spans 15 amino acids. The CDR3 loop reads CASSSPGQGNTEAFF. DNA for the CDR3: TGTGCCAGCAGTTCCCCGGGACAGGGTAACACTGAAGCTTTCTTT.

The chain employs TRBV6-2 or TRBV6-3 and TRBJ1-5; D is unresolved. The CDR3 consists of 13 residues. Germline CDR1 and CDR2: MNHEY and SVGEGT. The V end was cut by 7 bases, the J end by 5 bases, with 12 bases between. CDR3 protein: CASIGRRDQPQHF. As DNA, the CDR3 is TGTGCCAGCATAGGGAGGCGAGATCAGCCCCAGCATTTT.

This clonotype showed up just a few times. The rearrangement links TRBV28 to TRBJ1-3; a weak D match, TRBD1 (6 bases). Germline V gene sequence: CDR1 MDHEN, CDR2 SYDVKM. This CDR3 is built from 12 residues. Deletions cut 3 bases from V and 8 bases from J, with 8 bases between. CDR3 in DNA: TGTGCCAGCAGTTTTGAGGGGGACACCATATATTTT. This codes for CASSFEGDTIYF.

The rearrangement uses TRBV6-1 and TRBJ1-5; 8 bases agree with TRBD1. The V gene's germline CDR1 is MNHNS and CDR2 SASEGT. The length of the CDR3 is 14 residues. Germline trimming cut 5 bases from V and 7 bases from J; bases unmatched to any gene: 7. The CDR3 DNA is TGTGCCAGCAGTCCACAGGGGGTGGGACAGCCCCAGCATTTT. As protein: CASSPQGVGQPQHF.

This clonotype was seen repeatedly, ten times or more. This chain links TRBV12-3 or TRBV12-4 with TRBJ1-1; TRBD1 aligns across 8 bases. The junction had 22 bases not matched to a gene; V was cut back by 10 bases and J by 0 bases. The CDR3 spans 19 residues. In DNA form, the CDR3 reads TGTGCCACACAGGGGGTAAGTTTCAGCCCTGTGGTCATGAACACTGAAGCTTTCTTT. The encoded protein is CATQGVSFSPVVMNTEAFF.

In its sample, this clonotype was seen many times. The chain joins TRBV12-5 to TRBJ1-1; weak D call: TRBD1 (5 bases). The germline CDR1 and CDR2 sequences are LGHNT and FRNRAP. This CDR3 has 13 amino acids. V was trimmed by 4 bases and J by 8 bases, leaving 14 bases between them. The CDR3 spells CASGWGGEGEAFF. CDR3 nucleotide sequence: TGTGCTAGTGGTTGGGGGGGGGAGGGCGAAGCTTTCTTT.

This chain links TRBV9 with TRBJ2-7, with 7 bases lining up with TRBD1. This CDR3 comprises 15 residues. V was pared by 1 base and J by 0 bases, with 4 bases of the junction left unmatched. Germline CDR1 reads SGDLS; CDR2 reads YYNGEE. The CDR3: CASSVSTGNSYEQYF. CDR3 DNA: TGTGCCAGCAGCGTATCGACAGGGAACTCCTACGAGCAGTACTTC.

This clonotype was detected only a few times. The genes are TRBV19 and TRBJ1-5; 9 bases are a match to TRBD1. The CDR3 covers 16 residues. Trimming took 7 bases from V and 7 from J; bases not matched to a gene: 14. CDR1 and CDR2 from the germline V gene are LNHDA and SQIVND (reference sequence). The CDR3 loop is CASIDLQGQGEQPQHF. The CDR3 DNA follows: TGTGCCAGTATCGACCTCCAGGGACAGGGTGAGCAGCCCCAGCATTTT.

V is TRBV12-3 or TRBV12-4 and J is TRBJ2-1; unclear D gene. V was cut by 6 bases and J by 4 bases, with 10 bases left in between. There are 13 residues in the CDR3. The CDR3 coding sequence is TGTGCCAGCAGCATTTTCGGGTACAATGAGCAGTTCTTC. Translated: CASSIFGYNEQFF.

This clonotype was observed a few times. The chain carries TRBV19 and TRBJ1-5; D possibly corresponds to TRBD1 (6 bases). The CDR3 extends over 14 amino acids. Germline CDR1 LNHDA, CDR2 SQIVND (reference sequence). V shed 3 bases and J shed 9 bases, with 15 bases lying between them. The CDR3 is CASSIGTHGGPQHF. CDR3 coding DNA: TGTGCCAGTAGTATTGGGACACACGGGGGGCCCCAGCATTTT.

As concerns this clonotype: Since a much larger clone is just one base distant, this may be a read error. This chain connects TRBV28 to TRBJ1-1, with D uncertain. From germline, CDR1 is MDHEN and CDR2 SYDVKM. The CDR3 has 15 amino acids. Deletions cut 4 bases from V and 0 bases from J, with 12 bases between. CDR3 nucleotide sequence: TGTGCCAGCAGTTCATCCCCGGGATTGAACACTGAAGCTTTCTTT. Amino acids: CASSSSPGLNTEAFF. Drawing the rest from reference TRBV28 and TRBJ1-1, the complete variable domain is DVKVTQSSRYLVKRTGEKVFLECVQDMDHENMFWYRQDPGLGLRLIYFSYDVKMKEKGDIPEGYSVSREKKERFSLILESASTNQTSMYLCASSSSPGLNTEAFFGQGTRLTVV.

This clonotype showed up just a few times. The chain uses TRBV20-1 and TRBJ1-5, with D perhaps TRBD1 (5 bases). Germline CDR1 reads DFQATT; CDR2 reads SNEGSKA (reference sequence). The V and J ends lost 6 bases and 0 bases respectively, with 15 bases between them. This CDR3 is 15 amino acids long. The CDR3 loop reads CSASYGHLSNQPQHF. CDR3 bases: TGCAGTGCCTCTTATGGACACCTTAGCAATCAGCCCCAGCATTTT.

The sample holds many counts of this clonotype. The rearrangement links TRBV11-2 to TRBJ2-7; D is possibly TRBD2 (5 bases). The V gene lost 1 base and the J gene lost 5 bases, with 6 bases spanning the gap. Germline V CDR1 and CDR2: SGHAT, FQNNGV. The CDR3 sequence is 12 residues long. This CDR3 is CASSLAGNEQYF. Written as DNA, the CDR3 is TGTGCCAGCAGCTTAGCGGGGAACGAGCAGTACTTC.

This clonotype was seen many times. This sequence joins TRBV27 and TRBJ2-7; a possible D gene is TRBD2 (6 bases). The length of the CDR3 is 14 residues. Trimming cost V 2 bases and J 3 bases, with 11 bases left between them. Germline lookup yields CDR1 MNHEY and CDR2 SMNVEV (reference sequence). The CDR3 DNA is TGTGCCAGCAGTTTAAAGAGACTAGGCTACGAGCAGTACTTC. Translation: CASSLKRLGYEQYF.

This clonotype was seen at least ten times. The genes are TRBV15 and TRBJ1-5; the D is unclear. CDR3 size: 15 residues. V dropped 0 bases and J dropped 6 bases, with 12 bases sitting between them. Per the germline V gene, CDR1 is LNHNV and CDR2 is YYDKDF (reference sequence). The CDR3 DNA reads TGTGCCACCAGCAGAGAAGCCGAGGTGGTTCAGCCCCAGCATTTT. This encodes CATSREAEVVQPQHF.